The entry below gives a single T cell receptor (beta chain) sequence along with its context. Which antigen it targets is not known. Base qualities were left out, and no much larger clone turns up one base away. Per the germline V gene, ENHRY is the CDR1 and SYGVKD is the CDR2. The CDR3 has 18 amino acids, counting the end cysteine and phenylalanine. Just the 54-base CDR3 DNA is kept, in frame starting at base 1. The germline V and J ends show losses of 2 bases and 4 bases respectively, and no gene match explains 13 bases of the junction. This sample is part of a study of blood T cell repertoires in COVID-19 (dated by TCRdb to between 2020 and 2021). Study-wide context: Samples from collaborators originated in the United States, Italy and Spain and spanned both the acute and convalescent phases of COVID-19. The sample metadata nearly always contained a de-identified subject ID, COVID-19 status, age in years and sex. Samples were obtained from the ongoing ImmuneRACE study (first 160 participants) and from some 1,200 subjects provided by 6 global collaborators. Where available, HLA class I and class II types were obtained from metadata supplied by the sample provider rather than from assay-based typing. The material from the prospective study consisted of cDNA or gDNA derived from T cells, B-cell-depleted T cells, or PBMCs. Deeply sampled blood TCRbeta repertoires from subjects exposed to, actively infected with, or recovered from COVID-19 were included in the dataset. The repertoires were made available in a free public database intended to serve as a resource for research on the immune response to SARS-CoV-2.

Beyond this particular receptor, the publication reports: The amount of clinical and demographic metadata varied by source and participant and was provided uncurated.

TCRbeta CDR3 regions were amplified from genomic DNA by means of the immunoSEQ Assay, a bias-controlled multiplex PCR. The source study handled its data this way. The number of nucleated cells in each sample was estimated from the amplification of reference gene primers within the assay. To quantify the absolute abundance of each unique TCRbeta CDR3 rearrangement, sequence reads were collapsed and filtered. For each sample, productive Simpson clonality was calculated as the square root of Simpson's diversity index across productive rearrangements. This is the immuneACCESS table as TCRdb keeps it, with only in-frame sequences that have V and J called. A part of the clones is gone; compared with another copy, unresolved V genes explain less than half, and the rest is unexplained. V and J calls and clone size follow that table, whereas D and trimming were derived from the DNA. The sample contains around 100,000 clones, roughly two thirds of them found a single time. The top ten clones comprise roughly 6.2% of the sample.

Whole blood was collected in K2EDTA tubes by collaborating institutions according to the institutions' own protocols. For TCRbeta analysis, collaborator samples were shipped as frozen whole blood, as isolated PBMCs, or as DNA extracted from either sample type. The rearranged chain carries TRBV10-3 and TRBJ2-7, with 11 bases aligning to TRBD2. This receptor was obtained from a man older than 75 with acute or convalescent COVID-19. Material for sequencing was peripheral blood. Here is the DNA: TGTGCCATCAGTGAGCCGACTCCCTCTAGCGGGAGGCTGTACGAGCAGTACTTC. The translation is CAISEPTPSSGRLYEQYF.